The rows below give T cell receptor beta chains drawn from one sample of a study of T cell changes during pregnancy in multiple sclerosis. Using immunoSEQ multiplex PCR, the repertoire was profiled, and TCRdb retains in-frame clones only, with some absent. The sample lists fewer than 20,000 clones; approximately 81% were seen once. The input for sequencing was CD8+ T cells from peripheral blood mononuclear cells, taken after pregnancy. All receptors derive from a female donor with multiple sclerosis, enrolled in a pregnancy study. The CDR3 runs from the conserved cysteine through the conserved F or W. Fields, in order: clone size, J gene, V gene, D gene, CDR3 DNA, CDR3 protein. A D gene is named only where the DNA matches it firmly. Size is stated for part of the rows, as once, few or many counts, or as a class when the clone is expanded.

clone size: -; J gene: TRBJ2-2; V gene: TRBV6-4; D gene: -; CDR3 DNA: TGTGCCAGCAGTGGAGCGTACAGGGAGAACACCGGGGAGCTGTTTTTT; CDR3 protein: CASSGAYRENTGELFF
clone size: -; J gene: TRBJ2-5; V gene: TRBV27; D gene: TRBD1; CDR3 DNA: TGTGCCACCGGGACAGGGGGAAGGGAGACCCAGTACTTC; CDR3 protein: CATGTGGRETQYF
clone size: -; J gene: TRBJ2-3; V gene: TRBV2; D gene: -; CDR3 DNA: TGTGCCAGCAGTGAAGCGCCGTCTAGCGACACAGATACGCAGTATTTT; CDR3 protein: CASSEAPSSDTDTQYF
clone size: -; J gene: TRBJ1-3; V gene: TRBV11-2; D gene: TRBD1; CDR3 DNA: TGTGCCAGCAGCTCAGGACAGGGGTTGGGAAACACCATATATTTT; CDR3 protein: CASSSGQGLGNTIYF
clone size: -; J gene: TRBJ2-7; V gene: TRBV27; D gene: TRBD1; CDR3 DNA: TGTGCCAGCAGTTTATCACTCGGACAGGGGGTTGTCTACGAGCAGTACTTC; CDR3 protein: CASSLSLGQGVVYEQYF
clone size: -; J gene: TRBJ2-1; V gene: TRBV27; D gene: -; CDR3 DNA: TGTGCCAGCGGCTTTAATACCAAAATAACTCAACTAGGTGAGCAGTTCTTC; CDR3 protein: CASGFNTKITQLGEQFF
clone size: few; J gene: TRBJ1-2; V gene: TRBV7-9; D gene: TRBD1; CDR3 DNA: TGTGCCAGCAGCTTAGCGCAGGGGGCATCGTTTGTTGGCACCTTC; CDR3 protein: CASSLAQGASFVGTF
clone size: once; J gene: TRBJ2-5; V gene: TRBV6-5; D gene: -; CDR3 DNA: TGTGCCAGCAGTTCCCCAGGGACTCTGGAGACCCAGTACTTC; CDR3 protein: CASSSPGTLETQYF
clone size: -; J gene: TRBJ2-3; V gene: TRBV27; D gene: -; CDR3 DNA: TGTGCCAGCAGTTTCCGGGGTTCGGATACGCAGTATTTT; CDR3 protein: CASSFRGSDTQYF
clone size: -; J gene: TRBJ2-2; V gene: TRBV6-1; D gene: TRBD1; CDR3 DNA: TGTGCCAGCAGTGTCGACAGGGGGCATGCCACCGGGGAGCTGTTTTTT; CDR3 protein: CASSVDRGHATGELFF
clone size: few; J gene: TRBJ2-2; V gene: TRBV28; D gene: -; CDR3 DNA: TGTGCCAGCAGTTTGGTGCCAGATAACACCGGGGAGCTGTTTTTT; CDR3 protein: CASSLVPDNTGELFF
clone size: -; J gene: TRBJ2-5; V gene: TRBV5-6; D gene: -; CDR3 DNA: TGTGCCAGCAGCTTGGGACTGCCCCGGGAGACCCAGTACTTC; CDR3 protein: CASSLGLPRETQYF
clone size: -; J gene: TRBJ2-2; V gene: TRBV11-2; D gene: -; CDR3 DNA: TGTGCCAGCAGCTTAGCCGCGGCCGGGGAGCTGTTTTTT; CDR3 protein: CASSLAAAGELFF
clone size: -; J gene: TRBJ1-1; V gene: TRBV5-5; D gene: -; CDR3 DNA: TGTGCCAGCATGTTTAAGAACACTGAAGCTTTCTTT; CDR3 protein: CASMFKNTEAFF
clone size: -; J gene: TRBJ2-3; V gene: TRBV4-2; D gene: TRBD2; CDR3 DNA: TGTGCCAGCAGCCCGGGACTAGCGGGAGGGCCAGCAGATACGCAGTATTTT; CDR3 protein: CASSPGLAGGPADTQYF
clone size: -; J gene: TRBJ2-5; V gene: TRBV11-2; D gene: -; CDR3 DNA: TGTGCCAGCAGCTTACCCGGAGACAGCCAAGAGACCCAGTACTTC; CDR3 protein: CASSLPGDSQETQYF
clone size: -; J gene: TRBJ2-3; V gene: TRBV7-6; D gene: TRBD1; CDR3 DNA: TGTGCCAGCAGCTCGAACCGGGACAGGGGGTACCCCACAGATACGCAGTATTTT; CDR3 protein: CASSSNRDRGYPTDTQYF
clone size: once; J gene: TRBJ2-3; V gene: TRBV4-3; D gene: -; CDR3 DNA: TGCGCCAGCAGCCAAGATCGAGATACGCAGTATTTT; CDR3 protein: CASSQDRDTQYF
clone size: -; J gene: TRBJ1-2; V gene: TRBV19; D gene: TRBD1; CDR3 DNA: TGTGCCAGTAGTAGGACAGGGGTGGATGGCTACACCTTC; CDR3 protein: CASSRTGVDGYTF
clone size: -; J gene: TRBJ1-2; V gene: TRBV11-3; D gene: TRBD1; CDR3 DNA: TGTGCCAGCAGCTTAACAGGGGGCAACTATGGCTACACCTTC; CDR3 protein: CASSLTGGNYGYTF
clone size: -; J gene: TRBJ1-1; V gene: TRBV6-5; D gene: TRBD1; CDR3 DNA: TGTGCCAGCGGTTGGACAGGGGGCCAAACTGAAGCTTTCTTT; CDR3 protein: CASGWTGGQTEAFF
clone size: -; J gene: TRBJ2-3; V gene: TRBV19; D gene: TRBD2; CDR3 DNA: TGTGCCAGTATGGGCGGGAGCCCCTCAGATACGCAGTATTTT; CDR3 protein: CASMGGSPSDTQYF
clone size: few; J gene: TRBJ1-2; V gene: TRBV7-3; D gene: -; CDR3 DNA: TGTGCCAGCAGCCCTTCTGGGCAAGACTATGGCTACACCTTC; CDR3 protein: CASSPSGQDYGYTF
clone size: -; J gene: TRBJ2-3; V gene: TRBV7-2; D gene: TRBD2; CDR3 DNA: TGTGCCAGCAGCTGGTGTCTAGCGGGAGGATGTGAAGATACGCAGTATTTT; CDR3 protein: CASSWCLAGGCEDTQYF
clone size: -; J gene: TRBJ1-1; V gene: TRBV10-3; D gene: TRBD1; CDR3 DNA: TGTGCCATCAGTGCGGAGGGGGCCGAGACTGAAGCTTTCTTT; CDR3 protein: CAISAEGAETEAFF
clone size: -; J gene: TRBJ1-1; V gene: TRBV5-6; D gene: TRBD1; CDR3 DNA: TGTGCCAGCAGCTTAGCAGGGGGAGCCTTGAACACTGAAGCTTTCTTT; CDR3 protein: CASSLAGGALNTEAFF
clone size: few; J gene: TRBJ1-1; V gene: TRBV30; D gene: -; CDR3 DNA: TGTGCCTGGAGTCTTATGGAGGGGACTGAAGCTTTCTTT; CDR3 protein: CAWSLMEGTEAFF
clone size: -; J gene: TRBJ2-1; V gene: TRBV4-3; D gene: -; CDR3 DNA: TGCGCCAGCAGCCAAGTGTTGGCAGACTCGGCCAGGGCCGAGCAGTTCTTC; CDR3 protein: CASSQVLADSARAEQFF
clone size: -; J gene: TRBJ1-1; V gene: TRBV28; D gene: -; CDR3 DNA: TGTGCCAGCAGTTTATTCAGGAAAAACACTGAAGCTTTCTTT; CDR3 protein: CASSLFRKNTEAFF
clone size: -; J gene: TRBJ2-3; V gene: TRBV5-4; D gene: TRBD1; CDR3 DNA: TGTGCCAGCAGCGAGGACAGGGTCGATTTGGATACGCAGTATTTT; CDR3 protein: CASSEDRVDLDTQYF
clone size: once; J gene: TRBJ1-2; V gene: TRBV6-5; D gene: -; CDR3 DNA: TGTGCCAGCAGCGAACCGGGACACCCCTATGGCTACACCTTC; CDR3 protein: CASSEPGHPYGYTF
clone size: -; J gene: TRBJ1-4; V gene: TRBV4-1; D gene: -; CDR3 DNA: TGCGCCAGCAGCCAAGGAGGCGGGGATCTGGCTAATGAAAAACTGTTTTTT; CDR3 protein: CASSQGGGDLANEKLFF
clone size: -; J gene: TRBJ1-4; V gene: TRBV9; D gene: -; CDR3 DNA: TGTGCCAGCAGCGTAGGAGGGGGGGGGAATGAAAAACTGTTTTTT; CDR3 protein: CASSVGGGGNEKLFF
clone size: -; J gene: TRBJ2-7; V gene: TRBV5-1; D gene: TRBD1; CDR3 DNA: TGCGCCAGCAGCCTGACAGGGTTCTCCTACGAGCAGTACTTC; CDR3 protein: CASSLTGFSYEQYF
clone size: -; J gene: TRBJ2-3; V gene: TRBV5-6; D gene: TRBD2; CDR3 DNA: TGTGCCAGCAGCCTTGTGGGACTAGCGACACTTACGCAGTATTTT; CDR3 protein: CASSLVGLATLTQYF
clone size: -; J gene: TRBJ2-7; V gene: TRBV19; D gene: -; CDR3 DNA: TGTGCCAGTAGCTGGAGACCCGACTACGAGCAGTACTTC; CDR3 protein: CASSWRPDYEQYF
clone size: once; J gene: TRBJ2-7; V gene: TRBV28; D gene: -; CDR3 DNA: TGTGCCAGCAGTTTCCGGGCCCAGGGTGTCTACGAGCAGTACTTC; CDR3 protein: CASSFRAQGVYEQYF
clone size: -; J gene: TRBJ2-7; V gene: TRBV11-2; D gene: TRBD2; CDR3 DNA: TGTGCCAGCAGCTTATCGATGACTAGCGGCGAGCAGTACTTC; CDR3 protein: CASSLSMTSGEQYF
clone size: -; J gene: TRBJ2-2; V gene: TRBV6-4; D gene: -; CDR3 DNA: TGTGCCAGCAGTGGAGGGAACACCGGGGAGCTGTTTTTT; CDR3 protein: CASSGGNTGELFF
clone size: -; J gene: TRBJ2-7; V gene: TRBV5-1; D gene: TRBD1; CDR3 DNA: TGCGCCAGCAGCTTGAAACAGGGGTGGTACGAGCAGTACTTC; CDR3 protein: CASSLKQGWYEQYF
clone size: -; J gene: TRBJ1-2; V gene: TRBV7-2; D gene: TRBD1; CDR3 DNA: TGTGCCAGTAGTGGAGGGGGCTATGATGGCTACACCTTC; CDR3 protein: CASSGGGYDGYTF
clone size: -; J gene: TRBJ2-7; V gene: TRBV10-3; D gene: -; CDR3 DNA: TGTGCCATCAGTTCTTCTTACGAGCAGTACTTC; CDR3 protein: CAISSSYEQYF